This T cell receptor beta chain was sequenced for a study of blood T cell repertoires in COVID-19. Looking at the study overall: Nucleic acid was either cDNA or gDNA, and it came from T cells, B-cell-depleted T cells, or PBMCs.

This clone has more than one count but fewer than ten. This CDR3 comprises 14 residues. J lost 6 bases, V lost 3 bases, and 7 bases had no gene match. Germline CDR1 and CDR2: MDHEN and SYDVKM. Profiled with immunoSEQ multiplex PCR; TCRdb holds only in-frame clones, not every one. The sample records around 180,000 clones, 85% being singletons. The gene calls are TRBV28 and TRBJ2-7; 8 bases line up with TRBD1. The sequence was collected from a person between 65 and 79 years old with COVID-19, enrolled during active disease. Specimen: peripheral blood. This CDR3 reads CASSFPSRGREQYF. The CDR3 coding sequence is TGTGCCAGCAGTTTCCCCTCCAGGGGGCGCGAGCAGTACTTC.